The 15 T cell receptor beta chains below all came from one sample that was sequenced in a study of blood T cells in healthy people across ages. Together with a sample-barcoded 5' primer, a J-beta primer mix was included in a second PCR lasting about 7 to 12 cycles. Via MiXCR, TCRdb re-called the 5' RACE reads, giving one row per CDR3 protein. The repertoire holds 1.4 million to 1.5 million distinct CDR3 sequences, with about 40% as singletons. The sample was blood. These receptors were collected from a woman in her late teens or twenties in good health.

The chain uses TRBV20-1 and TRBJ2-5; D gene ambiguous. Looked up from germline, CDR1 is DFQATT and CDR2 is SNEGSKA (reference sequence). The CDR3 runs 13 residues. Trimming stripped 4 bases from V and 4 bases from J, with 13 bases between. In DNA form, the CDR3 reads TGCAGTGCTATCACCCTTAACGGAGAGACCCAGTACTTC. It codes for CSAITLNGETQYF.

This clonotype has just a few counts. V usage is TRBV12-3 or TRBV12-4 and J usage is TRBJ2-1; D ambiguous. The V gene lost 9 bases and the J gene lost 2 bases, with 11 bases spanning the gap. The CDR3 loop spans 13 amino acids. CDR3 sequence reads: CASASAAYNEQFF. CDR3 nucleotides: TGTGCCAGTGCTTCCGCTGCCTACAATGAGCAGTTCTTC.

The chain joins TRBV5-6 to TRBJ1-4; a possible D gene is TRBD1 (6 bases). This CDR3 is 15 amino acids long. Germline values: CDR1 SGHDT, CDR2 YYEEEE. Between the trimmed V and J ends, which lost 0 bases and 5 bases, there was a span of 11 bases. CDR3 protein: CASSLDNRANEKLFF. The CDR3, as DNA: TGTGCCAGCAGCTTGGACAACAGGGCAAATGAAAAACTGTTTTTT.

The chain joins TRBV20-1 to TRBJ2-6; the D call may be TRBD1 or TRBD2 (5 bases each). The germline V and J ends were trimmed by 1 base and 0 bases, with 10 bases remaining between them. Germline CDR1 is DFQATT and CDR2 is SNEGSKA (reference sequence). This CDR3 contains 16 residues. The CDR3 region has the DNA TGCAGTGCTAGAGCGAACGGGGCCTCTGGGGCCAACGTCCTGACTTTC. Amino acid sequence: CSARANGASGANVLTF.

This clonotype was seen only a few times. CDR3 nucleotide sequence: TGTGCCAGCAGTTACGAGGGGGGTTCCTACGAGCAGTACTTC. This codes for CASSYEGGSYEQYF. The V and J genes are TRBV6-6 and TRBJ2-7, with D possibly being TRBD1 or TRBD2 (6 bases each). The V gene's germline CDR1 is MNHNY and CDR2 SVGAGI (reference sequence). Trimming took 2 bases from V and 1 from J, leaving 9 bases between them. This CDR3 is built from 14 residues.

This clonotype was counted once. A much larger clone is a single base away; this may be a read error. V usage is TRBV20-1 and J usage is TRBJ2-7, with 7 positions matching TRBD2. The CDR3 is made up of 11 amino acids. The germline V gene has CDR1 DFQATT and CDR2 SNEGSKA (reference sequence). The J segment lost 7 bases and the V segment lost 6 bases, leaving 6 bases of the junction unmatched. The chain's CDR3 is CSAGDYNEQYF. CDR3 nucleotide sequence: TGCAGTGCGGGGGACTACAATGAGCAGTACTTC.

The chain joins TRBV27 to TRBJ2-7, with 12 positions matching TRBD2. J gave up 2 bases and V 4 bases, and 6 bases lay outside the gene matches. The CDR3 totals 16 residues. Germline-derived CDR1 and CDR2 are MNHEY and SMNVEV (reference sequence). The CDR3 DNA follows: TGTGCCAGCAGTTACGCTAGCGGGGGGGCCACCTACGAGCAGTACTTC. This encodes CASSYASGGATYEQYF.

V usage is TRBV12-3 or TRBV12-4 and J usage is TRBJ1-5; D unresolved. CDR3 length: 14 residues. Trimming removed 5 bases from V and 5 bases from J, with 13 bases in between. The CDR3 nucleotides read TGTGCCAGCAGTGTAGGCTGGGAGGATCAGCCCCAGCATTTT. This gives the protein CASSVGWEDQPQHF.

The chain joins TRBV30 to TRBJ2-7; D gene uncertain. The closer fit of TRBJ2-5 to the DNA end suggests the J call may be wrong. The CDR3 has 13 amino acids. Germline loops: CDR1 GTSNPN, CDR2 SVGIG (reference sequence). DNA of the CDR3: TGTGCCTGGAGTGTGATGATCCAAGAGACCCAGTACTTC. Translation: CAWSVMIQETQYF.

The gene calls are TRBV6-1 and TRBJ2-6; TRBD2 aligns across 9 bases. The J segment lost 0 bases and the V segment lost 6 bases, leaving 9 bases of the junction unmatched. Germline V gives CDR1 MNHNS, CDR2 SASEGT. The length of the CDR3 is 18 residues. DNA of the CDR3: TGTGCCAGCAGAGACTGGACTAGCGCGAGCTCTGGGGCCAACGTCCTGACTTTC. Its translation is CASRDWTSASSGANVLTF.

The chain links TRBV3-1 to TRBJ2-2; D is unresolved. V was shortened by 1 base and J by 0 bases, with 9 bases between the two germline ends. Germline V gene data show CDR1 as LGHDT and CDR2 as YNNKEL (reference sequence). The CDR3 totals 16 residues. For the CDR3, the DNA is TGTGCCAGCAGCCAAGGGATCAGGACGAACACCGGGGAGCTGTTTTTT. Protein: CASSQGIRTNTGELFF.

The chain couples TRBV4-2 to TRBJ2-1; D ambiguous. There are 16 residues in the CDR3. V was trimmed by 0 bases and J by 2 bases, leaving 11 bases between them. Germline CDR1 is LGHNA and CDR2 is YNFKEQ. CDR3: CASSQDQDDPYNEQFF. CDR3 DNA: TGTGCCAGCAGCCAAGATCAGGACGACCCCTACAATGAGCAGTTCTTC.

This clonotype has only a few counts. The rearrangement links TRBV14 to TRBJ2-7, with D perhaps TRBD1 (5 bases). Trimming left V 1 base short and J 4 bases short, with 17 bases between. CDR3 length: 16 residues. The germline V gene encodes CDR1 SGHDN and CDR2 FVKESK. CDR3 in amino acids: CASSQGPPGHGYEQYF. The CDR3 region has the DNA TGTGCCAGCAGCCAAGGGCCTCCTGGACACGGTTACGAGCAGTACTTC.

This clonotype occurred a few times. At one boundary the junction diverges from the germline segment, which might be a read error. The chain links TRBV20-1 to TRBJ2-5; 10 nucleotides agree with TRBD2. The CDR3 length is 15 residues. Germline CDR1 and CDR2: DFQATT and SNEGSKA (reference sequence). Here the CDR3 DNA reads TGCAGTGCAAGAGATAGCGGGAGGAACCAAGAGACCCAGTACTTC. This translates into CSARDSGRNQETQYF.

V gene TRBV4-3 combines with J gene TRBJ2-5, with TRBD2 identical over 8 bases. CDR3 length: 18 residues. The trim removed 0 bases at V and 5 bases at J, leaving 14 bases unmatched. Germline assignment: CDR1 LGHNA and CDR2 YSLEER. CDR3 residues: CASSQENSGERFKETQYF. The CDR3 region has the DNA TGCGCCAGCAGCCAAGAAAATAGCGGGGAGAGGTTTAAGGAGACCCAGTACTTC.